This T cell receptor (beta chain) was identified during a study of cytomegalovirus exposure and HLA in healthy donors (dated by TCRdb to about 2017). In the study overall: An earlier analysis of approximately 640 of the donors reported more than 250 Gb of sequence data and around 120 million unique TCR beta sequences from roughly 180 million T cells. Roughly 310 gigabases of sequencing data and around 87 million unique TCR sequences were included in an early release covering 550 to 800 HLA-typed donors. Of the approximately 400 genotyped donors, approximately 80% fell in the genetic ancestry cluster associated with self-reported Caucasian donors. The aim of the study was to test whether cataloging public T cell receptors could identify signatures of past pathogen exposure. The T cell repertoires of 666 subjects were profiled by immunosequencing and related to cytomegalovirus serostatus. Besides the first cohort of roughly 660 subjects, a separate validation cohort made up of over a hundred different subjects was used. To predict cytomegalovirus infection status, the study combined high-throughput TCR immunosequencing, statistical association of individual TCRs with disease status, and machine learning. In a later analysis, previously published TCR beta repertoires from roughly 710 donors were re-analyzed and high-resolution HLA genotyping was added so that TCR occurrence patterns could be studied. Rather than using new phenotypic data, the later analysis identified candidate immune exposures from TCR beta sequences and from how often those sequences occurred across donors. An earlier analysis of 587 of the donors used high-throughput TCR beta sequencing to judge whether each TCR beta V gene segment behaved as functional or pseudogenic. Alongside the repertoire data, information on donor age, sex, ethnicity and CMV serostatus was compiled. A later genetic analysis took genome-wide SNP genotypes for about 55% of the 666 donors and used that subset as a discovery cohort. Every discovery cohort repertoire had been produced on one sequencing platform. HLA typing covered class I and class II loci at four-digit resolution. Typing coverage varied by locus: about 620-640 donors for A, B, C, DRB1 and DQB1; 522 for DQA1; more than 600 for DPA1; roughly 470 for DPB1. Several DR-DQ haplotypes were handled as single units for association and clustering because linkage in the cohort was strong. On average, 235,054 unique TCR beta nucleotide sequences were sequenced per donor among 350 to 400 genotyped donors of the cohort, with 15% to 20% of those sequences being non-productive. Overall study outcomes, separate from this receptor: The only immune exposure information available for the cohort was CMV serostatus. In a later analysis, most CMV-associated TCR beta chains were found to appear HLA-restricted, with HLA associations seemingly driven largely by CMV exposure. The authors suggested that the approach could potentially be extended to other disease states and immunological phenotypes. A later genetic analysis associated a missense DCLRE1C variant with V-gene and J-gene trimming of TCR beta chains, and an independent cohort replicated the association. Specific HLA alleles were associated with 15,000 to 20,000 TCR beta sequences at a false discovery rate of 0.05 in a later analysis. While some public TCRs were present in many individuals, most TCR sequences turned up only very rarely across donors. The 87-base-pair reads could not distinguish some IMGT-functional V segments, including TRBV6-2 and TRBV6-3, so those segments were excluded. Correlated functional status among segregating V segments might be attributable to linkage disequilibrium, but an unknown experimental factor could not be ruled out. In both the original and validation cohorts, the classifier was reported to diagnose cytomegalovirus status with high specificity and sensitivity. A further reported finding was that TCR beta sequences accurately predicted the HLA-A and HLA-B alleles for most subjects in the first cohort. About 17 rarely observed V segments, including chromosome 9 orphons, were excluded from the earlier analysis of several hundred of the donors because counts were too low. A cluster of highly shared sequence variants was judged likely to represent a technical artifact of the sequencing pipeline. The study gave a list of about 160 TCR beta chains associated with cytomegalovirus. The cohort was sequenced for TCR beta chains only, and without alpha or paired-chain data the features that could be detected were limited. In a later analysis, several top co-occurrence clusters were reported to appear linked to parvovirus B19, influenza, CMV and Epstein-Barr virus. A few of the identified cytomegalovirus-associated TCR beta chains were confirmed in vitro to be specific for cytomegalovirus antigens. The presence/absence analyses assumed that sequencing depth was roughly uniform across donors, and that assumption may not be true. In an earlier analysis of several hundred of the donors, most TCR beta V segments were observed in productive rearrangements about 87% or about 30% of the time, broadly matching IMGT annotations. Because some donors lacked HLA typing at each locus, the association tests relied only on the typed subset. Assigning TCR associations to individual alleles was difficult when HLA alleles, especially DR and DQ, strongly co-occurred. A later analysis found that TCR association rates varied across HLA loci, with DRB1 alleles showing the most associated TCRs and HLA-C alleles the fewest. A later genetic analysis reported fewer N-insertions in productive TCRs among donors in an Asian-associated ancestry cluster than the roughly 700-donor mean. In a later analysis, HLA-associated TCR beta chains showed more clonal expansion and lower generation probabilities than non-associated chains that were equally common.

A note on this clone: No antigen is known for it. There are no base qualities to consult, and no much larger clone falls within one base.

The germline V gene encodes CDR1 MDHEN and CDR2 SYDVKM. V is cut back by 2 bases and J by 5 bases, with 9 bases in the junction unmatched. Measured from the cysteine to the phenylalanine, the CDR3 is 16 residues long. The only DNA kept is the CDR3, 48 bases in frame from the first base. The library was produced with the immunoSEQ multiplex PCR assay. A mixture of 60 forward primers for TCR Vbeta segments and 13 reverse primers for TCR Jbeta segments was used in the multiplex PCR. Amplification of the CDR3 region of rearranged TCR beta genes was performed with a multiplex PCR assay on genomic DNA. Amplified TCR beta libraries were sequenced as 87-base-pair reads on the Illumina HiSeq System. From the authors' description of their analysis: A later analysis tallied some 79 million unique TCR beta chains across the 550 to 850 repertoires, and approximately 12 million of those chains were shared by two or more donors. A nearest-neighbor algorithm error-corrected the raw reads and collapsed the reads into unique sequences, merging closely related sequences to remove PCR and sequencing errors. To assign V, D and J gene segments, CDR3 sequences were aligned to IMGT reference sequences. Each retained sequence needed at least a six-nucleotide match to both a V gene segment and a J gene segment. Rearrangements were called productive when the CDR3 lacked stop codons and stayed in frame with V and J; all others were non-productive. CDR3 was defined according to IMGT convention as the region running from the second conserved V-encoded cysteine to the conserved J-encoded phenylalanine. The earlier analysis of about 620 of the donors excluded sequences that lacked an unambiguous match to a single V gene segment. An earlier analysis of fewer than 650 of the donors classified V segments as functional when productive rearrangements were above 56.7% and as segregating when the standard deviation between donors was above 5%. A statistical classification framework was developed to diagnose cytomegalovirus status using the catalog of TCR beta chain sequences. In a later analysis, V and J genes were assigned by comparing TCR nucleotide sequences against IMGT/GENE-DB human TR gene sequences. A later analysis assigned CDR3 sequences and most-parsimonious VDJ recombination scenarios with the TCRdist pipeline. In a later analysis, each TCR beta chain was defined by its CDR3 amino acid sequence together with its V-gene family, and reads without a unique V-gene family were excluded. To address suspected cross-contamination and a sequencing artifact, a later analysis removed a few hundred highly shared, low-generation-probability nucleotide sequences. A later analysis calculated a clonal expansion index for each public chain from normalized within-repertoire ranks of inferred template counts. In a later analysis, generation probabilities were computed using a VDJ recombination model fitted to out-of-frame rearrangements, and the results were checked against IGoR. Hypergeometric tests were used in a later analysis to score TCR-TCR, TCR-HLA and TCR-CMV co-occurrence, with a repertoire-size bias correction applied to the TCR pairs. To estimate false discovery rates, a later analysis permuted the HLA or CMV assignments 20 times. In a later analysis, co-occurring TCRs were grouped using DBSCAN, and TCRdist sequence similarity was added for clustering within HLA-allele-positive subsets. For co-occurrence clustering, repertoires with fewer than 30,000 or more than 120,000 public chains were excluded, along with five repertoires with anomalous nucleotide sharing. TCRdb took over this immuneACCESS table, retaining in-frame rearrangements with V and J assigned. Such tables are incomplete; in checked studies, under half of the missing clones stem from an unresolved V gene, and the remainder is unexplained. V and J calls and clone size follow that table, whereas D and trimming were derived from the DNA. This sample gives roughly 100,000 clones in total; around 75% of them show up just once. The ten biggest clones cover 8.5% to 12% of the sample.

In total, 630 or so healthy bone marrow donors made up the cohort. Cohort members were all nominally healthy when sampled, although unrecorded immune exposures were likely present. The donor tested CMV seronegative and was one of the 352 seronegative cohort members. Each donor provided a peripheral blood sample, and peripheral blood mononuclear cells were used for TCR beta sequencing. The Qiagen DNeasy Blood Extraction Kit was used to extract genomic DNA from the blood cell samples. This clonotype was sampled from a middle-aged man in good health and CMV-seronegative. Material: PBMCs. The receptor chain draws on TRBV28 and TRBJ2-5; the junction holds 9 bases that match TRBD2. The sequence in DNA is TGTGCCAGCAGTTTAAGAACTAGCGGGTCCCGTGAGACCCAGTACTTC. This codes for CASSLRTSGSRETQYF.